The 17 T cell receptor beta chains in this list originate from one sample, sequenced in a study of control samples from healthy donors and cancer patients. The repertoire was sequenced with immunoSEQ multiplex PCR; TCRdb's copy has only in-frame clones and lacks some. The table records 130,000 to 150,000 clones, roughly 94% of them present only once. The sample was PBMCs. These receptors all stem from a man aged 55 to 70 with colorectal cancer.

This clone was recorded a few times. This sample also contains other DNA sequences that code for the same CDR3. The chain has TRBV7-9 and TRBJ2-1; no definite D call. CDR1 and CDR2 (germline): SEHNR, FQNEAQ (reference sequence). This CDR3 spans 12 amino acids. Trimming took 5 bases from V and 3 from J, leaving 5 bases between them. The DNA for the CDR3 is TGTGCCAGCAGCCCCGACTACAATGAGCAGTTCTTC. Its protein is CASSPDYNEQFF.

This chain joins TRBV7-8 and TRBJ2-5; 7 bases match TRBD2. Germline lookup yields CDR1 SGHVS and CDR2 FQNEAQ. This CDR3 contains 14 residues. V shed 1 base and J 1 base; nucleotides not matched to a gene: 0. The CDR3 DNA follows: TGTGCCAGCAGCTTAGGGGGGGGCCAAGAGACCCAGTACTTC. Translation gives CASSLGGGQETQYF.

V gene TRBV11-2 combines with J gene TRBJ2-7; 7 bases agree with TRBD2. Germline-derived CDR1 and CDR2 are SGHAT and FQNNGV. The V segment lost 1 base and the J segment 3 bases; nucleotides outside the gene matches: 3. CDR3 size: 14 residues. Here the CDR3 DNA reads TGTGCCAGCAGCTTAGGGGAGGGTCTCTACGAGCAGTACTTC. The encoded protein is CASSLGEGLYEQYF.

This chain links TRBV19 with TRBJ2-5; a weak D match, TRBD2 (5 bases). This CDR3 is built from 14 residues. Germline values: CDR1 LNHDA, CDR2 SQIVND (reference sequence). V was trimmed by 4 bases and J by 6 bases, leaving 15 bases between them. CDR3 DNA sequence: TGTGCCAGTAGTACCGGGATACACGTGAAGACCCAGTACTTC. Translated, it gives CASSTGIHVKTQYF.

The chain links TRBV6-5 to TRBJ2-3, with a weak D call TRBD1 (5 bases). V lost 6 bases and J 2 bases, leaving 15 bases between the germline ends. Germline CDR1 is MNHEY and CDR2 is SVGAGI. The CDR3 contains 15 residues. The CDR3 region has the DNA TGTGCCAGCAGGGGATTCGACAGAATCACAGATACGCAGTATTTT. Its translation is CASRGFDRITDTQYF.

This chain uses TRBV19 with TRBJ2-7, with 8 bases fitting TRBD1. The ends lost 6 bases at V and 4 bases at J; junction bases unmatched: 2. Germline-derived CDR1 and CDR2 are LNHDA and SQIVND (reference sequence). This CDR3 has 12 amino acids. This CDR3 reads CASRGQGYEQYF. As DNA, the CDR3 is TGTGCCAGTAGAGGACAGGGATACGAGCAGTACTTC. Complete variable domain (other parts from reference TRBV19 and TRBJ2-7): DGGITQSPKYLFRKEGQNVTLSCEQNLNHDAMYWYRQDPGQGLRLIYYSQIVNDFQKGDIAEGYSVSREKKESFPLTVTSAQKNPTAFYLCASRGQGYEQYFGPGTRLTVT.

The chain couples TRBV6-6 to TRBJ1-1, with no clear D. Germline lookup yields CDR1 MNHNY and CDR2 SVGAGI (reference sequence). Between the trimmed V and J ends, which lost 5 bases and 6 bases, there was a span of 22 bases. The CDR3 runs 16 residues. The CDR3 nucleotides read TGTGCCAGCAGTCGACGGGTCCAATACGGAGGCCCTGAAGCTTTCTTT. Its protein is CASSRRVQYGGPEAFF.

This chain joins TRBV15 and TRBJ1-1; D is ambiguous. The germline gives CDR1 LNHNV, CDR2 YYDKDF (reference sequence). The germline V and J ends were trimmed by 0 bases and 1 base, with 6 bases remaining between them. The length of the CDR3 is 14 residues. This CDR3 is CATSRERKNTEAFF. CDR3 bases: TGTGCCACCAGCAGAGAAAGAAAGAACACTGAAGCTTTCTTT.

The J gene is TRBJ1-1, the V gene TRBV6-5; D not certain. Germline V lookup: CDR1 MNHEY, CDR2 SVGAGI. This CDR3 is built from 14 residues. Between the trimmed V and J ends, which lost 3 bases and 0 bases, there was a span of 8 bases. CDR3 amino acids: CASSYRGMNTEAFF. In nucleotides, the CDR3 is TGTGCCAGCAGTTATCGGGGTATGAACACTGAAGCTTTCTTT.

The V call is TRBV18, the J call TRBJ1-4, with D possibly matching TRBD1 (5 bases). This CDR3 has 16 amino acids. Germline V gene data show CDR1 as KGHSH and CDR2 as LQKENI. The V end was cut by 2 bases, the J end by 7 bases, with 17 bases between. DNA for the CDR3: TGTGCCAGCTCACCAGGGTCGTCTCAGGGTACTGAAAAACTGTTTTTT. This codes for CASSPGSSQGTEKLFF.

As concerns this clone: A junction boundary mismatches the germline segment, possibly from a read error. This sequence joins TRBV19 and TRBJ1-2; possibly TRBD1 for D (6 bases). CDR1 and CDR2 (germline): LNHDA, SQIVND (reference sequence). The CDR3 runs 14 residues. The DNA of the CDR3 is TGTGCCAGTAGTCGCGAACAGGGAGGCAGGGGCTTCACCTTC. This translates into CASSREQGGRGFTF. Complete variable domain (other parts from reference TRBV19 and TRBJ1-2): DGGITQSPKYLFRKEGQNVTLSCEQNLNHDAMYWYRQDPGQGLRLIYYSQIVNDFQKGDIAEGYSVSREKKESFPLTVTSAQKNPTAFYLCASSREQGGRGFTFGSGTRLTVV.

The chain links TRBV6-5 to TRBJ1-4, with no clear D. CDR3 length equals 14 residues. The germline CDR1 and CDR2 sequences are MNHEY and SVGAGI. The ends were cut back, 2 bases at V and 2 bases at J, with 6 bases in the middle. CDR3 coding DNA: TGTGCCAGCAGTTACCCTCAGACTAATGAAAAACTGTTTTTT. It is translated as CASSYPQTNEKLFF.

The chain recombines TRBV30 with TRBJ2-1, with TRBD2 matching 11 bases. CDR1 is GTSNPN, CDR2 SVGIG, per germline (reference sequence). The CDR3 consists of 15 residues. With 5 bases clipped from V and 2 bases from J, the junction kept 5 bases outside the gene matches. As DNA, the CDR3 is TGTGCCTGGGGGTCTAGCGGGGGGCCCTACAATGAGCAGTTCTTC. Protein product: CAWGSSGGPYNEQFF.

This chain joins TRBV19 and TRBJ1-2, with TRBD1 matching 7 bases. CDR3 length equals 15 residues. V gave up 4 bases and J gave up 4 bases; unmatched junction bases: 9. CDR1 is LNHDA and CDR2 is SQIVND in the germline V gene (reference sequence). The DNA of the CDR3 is TGTGCCAGTAGTAGGTCAGGGGGGGCCGGCTATGGCTACACCTTC. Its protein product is CASSRSGGAGYGYTF. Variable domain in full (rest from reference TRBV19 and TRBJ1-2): DGGITQSPKYLFRKEGQNVTLSCEQNLNHDAMYWYRQDPGQGLRLIYYSQIVNDFQKGDIAEGYSVSREKKESFPLTVTSAQKNPTAFYLCASSRSGGAGYGYTFGSGTRLTVV.

CDR3 protein: CASSQDETGAYQETQYF. The CDR3 nucleotides are TGTGCCAGCAGCCAGGACGAAACGGGGGCCTACCAAGAGACCCAGTACTTC. This sequence joins TRBV3-1 (or the pseudogene TRBV3-2) and TRBJ2-5, with D possibly being TRBD1 or TRBD2 (6 bases each). CDR1 LGHDT and CDR2 YNNKEL come from the germline V gene (reference sequence). This CDR3 comprises 17 residues. V was cut by 3 bases and J by 0 bases, with 17 bases left in between.

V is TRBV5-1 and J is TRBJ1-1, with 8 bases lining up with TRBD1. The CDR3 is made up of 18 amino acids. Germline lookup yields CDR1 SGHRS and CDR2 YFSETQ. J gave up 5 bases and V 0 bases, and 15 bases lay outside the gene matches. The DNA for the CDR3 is TGCGCCAGCAGCTTGGCGGTGTATGGCAGGGGGCGATTTACTGAAGCTTTCTTT. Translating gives CASSLAVYGRGRFTEAFF. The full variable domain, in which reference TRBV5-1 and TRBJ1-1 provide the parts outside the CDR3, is KAGVTQTPRYLIKTRGQQVTLSCSPISGHRSVSWYQQTPGQGLQFLFEYFSETQRNKGNFPGRFSGRQFSNSRSEMNVSTLELGDSALYLCASSLAVYGRGRFTEAFFGQGTRLTVV.

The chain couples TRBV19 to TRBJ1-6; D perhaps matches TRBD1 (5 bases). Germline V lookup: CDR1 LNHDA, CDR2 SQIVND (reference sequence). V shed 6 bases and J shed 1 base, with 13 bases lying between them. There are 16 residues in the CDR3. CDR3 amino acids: CASRPGGESYNSPLHF. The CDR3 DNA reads TGTGCCAGTAGACCCGGGGGGGAATCCTATAATTCACCCCTCCACTTT.